This T cell receptor beta chain was profiled in a study of control samples from healthy donors and cancer patients. In germline, CDR1 is WSHSY, CDR2 SAAADI. With 2 bases removed from V and 7 bases from J, the gap between germline ends came to 9 bases. This CDR3 has 13 residues. The method was immunoSEQ multiplex PCR; TCRdb's version includes in-frame clones alone and lacks a portion of them. This sample has tens of thousands of clones, with over 85% found just once. The chain carries TRBV10-2 and TRBJ1-5, with D uncertain. The sample consisted of PBMCs. The clonotype comes from an older woman with head and neck cancer. CDR3 DNA sequence: TGCGCCAGCAGTGAGCGGCTTATCCAGCCCCAGCATTTT. It encodes CASSERLIQPQHF.